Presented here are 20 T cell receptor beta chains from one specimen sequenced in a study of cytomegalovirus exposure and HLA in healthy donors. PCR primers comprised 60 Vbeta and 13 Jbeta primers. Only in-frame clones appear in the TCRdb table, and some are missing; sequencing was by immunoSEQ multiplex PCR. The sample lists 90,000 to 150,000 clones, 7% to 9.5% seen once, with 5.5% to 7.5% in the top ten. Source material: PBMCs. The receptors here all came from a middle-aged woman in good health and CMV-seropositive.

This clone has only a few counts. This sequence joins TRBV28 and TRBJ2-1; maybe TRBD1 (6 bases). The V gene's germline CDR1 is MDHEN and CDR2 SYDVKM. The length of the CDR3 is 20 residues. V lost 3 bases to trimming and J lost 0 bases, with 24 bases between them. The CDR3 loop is CASSFFRGTTFSSSYNEQFF. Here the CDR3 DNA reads TGTGCCAGCAGTTTCTTCAGAGGGACAACCTTTAGTAGCTCCTACAATGAGCAGTTCTTC.

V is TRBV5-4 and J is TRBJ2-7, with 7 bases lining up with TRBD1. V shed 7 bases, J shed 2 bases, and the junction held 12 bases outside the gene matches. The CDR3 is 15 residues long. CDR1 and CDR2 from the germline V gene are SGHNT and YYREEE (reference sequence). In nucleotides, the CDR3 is TGTGCCAGCCCCGAGTTCGACCAGGGGGCCTACGAGCAGTACTTC. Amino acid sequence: CASPEFDQGAYEQYF.

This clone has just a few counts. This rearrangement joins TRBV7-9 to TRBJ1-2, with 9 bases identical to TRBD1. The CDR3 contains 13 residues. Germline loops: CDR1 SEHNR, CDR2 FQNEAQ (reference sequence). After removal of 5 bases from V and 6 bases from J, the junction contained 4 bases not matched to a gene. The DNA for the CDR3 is TGTGCCAGCAGCCGGGACAGGGTACATGGCTACACCTTC. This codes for CASSRDRVHGYTF.

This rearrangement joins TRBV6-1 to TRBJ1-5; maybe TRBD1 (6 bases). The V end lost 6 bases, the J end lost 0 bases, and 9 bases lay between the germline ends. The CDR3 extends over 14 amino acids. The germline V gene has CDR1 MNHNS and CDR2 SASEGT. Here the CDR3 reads CASRRTDSNQPQHF. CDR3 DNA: TGTGCCAGCAGGAGGACAGATAGCAATCAGCCCCAGCATTTT.

In DNA form, the CDR3 reads TGCGCCAGCAGCTTGAGCAACTCTGGAAACACCATATATTTT. Amino acids: CASSLSNSGNTIYF. This chain uses TRBV5-1 with TRBJ1-3, with D hard to call. The CDR3 loop spans 14 amino acids. Germline CDR1 is SGHRS and CDR2 is YFSETQ. V was shortened by 1 base and J by 0 bases, with 5 bases between the two germline ends.

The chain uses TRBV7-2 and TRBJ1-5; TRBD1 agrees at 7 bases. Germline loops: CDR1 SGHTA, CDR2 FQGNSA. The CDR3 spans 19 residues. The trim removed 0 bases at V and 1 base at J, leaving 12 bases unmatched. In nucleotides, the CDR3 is TGTGCCAGCAGCTTAGCGCTGTCATTGACAGGGAGGAGCAATCAGCCCCAGCATTTT. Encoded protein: CASSLALSLTGRSNQPQHF. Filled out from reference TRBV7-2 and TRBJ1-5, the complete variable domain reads GAGVSQSPSNKVTEKGKDVELRCDPISGHTALYWYRQSLGQGLEFLIYFQGNSAPDKSGLPSDRFSAERTGGSVSTLTIQRTQQEDSAVYLCASSLALSLTGRSNQPQHFGDGTRLSIL.

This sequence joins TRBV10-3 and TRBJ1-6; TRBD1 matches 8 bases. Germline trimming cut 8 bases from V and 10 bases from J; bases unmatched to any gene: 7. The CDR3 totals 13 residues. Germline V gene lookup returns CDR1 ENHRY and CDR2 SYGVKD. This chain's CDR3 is CAISTGEESPLHF. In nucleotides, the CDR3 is TGTGCCATCTCGACAGGGGAAGAGTCACCCCTCCACTTT.

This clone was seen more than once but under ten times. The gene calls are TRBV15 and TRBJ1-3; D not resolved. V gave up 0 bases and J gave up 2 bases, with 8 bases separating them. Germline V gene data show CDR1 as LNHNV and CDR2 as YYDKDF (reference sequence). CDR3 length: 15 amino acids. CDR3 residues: CATSRDRVTGNTIYF. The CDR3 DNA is TGTGCCACCAGCAGAGACCGGGTAACTGGAAACACCATATATTTT. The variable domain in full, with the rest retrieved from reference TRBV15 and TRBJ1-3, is DAMVIQNPRYQVTQFGKPVTLSCSQTLNHNVMYWYQQKSSQAPKLLFHYYDKDFNNEADTPDNFQSRRPNTSFCFLDIRSPGLGDTAMYLCATSRDRVTGNTIYFGEGSWLTVV.

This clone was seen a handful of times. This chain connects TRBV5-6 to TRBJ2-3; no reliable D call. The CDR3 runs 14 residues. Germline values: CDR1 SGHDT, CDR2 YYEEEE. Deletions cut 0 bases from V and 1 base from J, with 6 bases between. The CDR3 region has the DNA TGTGCCAGCAGCTTGGTTCAGGGCACAGATACGCAGTATTTT. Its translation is CASSLVQGTDTQYF. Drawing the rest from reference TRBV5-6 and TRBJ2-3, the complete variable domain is DAGVTQSPTHLIKTRGQQVTLRCSPKSGHDTVSWYQQALGQGPQFIFQYYEEEERQRGNFPDRFSGHQFPNYSSELNVNALLLGDSALYLCASSLVQGTDTQYFGPGTRLTVL.

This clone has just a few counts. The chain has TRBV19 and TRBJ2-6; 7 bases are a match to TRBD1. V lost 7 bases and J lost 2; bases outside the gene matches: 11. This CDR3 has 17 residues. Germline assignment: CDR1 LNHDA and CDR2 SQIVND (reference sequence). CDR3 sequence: CASTLGQEDTGANVLTF. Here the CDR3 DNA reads TGTGCCAGTACTCTAGGACAGGAGGATACTGGGGCCAACGTCCTGACTTTC.

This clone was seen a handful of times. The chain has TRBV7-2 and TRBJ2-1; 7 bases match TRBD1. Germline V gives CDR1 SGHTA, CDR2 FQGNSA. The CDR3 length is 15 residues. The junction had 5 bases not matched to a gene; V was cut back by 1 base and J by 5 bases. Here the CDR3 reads CASSLGTGLDNEQFF. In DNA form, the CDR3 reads TGTGCCAGCAGCTTAGGGACAGGACTTGACAATGAGCAGTTCTTC.

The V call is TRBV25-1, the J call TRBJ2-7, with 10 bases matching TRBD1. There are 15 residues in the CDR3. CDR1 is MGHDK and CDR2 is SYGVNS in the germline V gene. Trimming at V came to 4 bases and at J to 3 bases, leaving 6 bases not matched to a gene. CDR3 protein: CASSVSGTGDYEQYF. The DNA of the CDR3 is TGTGCCAGCAGTGTTTCCGGGACAGGGGACTACGAGCAGTACTTC.

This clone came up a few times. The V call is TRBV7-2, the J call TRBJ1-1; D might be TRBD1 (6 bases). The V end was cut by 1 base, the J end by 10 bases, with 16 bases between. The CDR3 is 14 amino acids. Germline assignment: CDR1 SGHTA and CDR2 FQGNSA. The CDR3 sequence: CASSLVGRGEPAFF. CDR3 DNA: TGTGCCAGCAGCTTAGTCGGCAGGGGAGAGCCAGCTTTCTTT.

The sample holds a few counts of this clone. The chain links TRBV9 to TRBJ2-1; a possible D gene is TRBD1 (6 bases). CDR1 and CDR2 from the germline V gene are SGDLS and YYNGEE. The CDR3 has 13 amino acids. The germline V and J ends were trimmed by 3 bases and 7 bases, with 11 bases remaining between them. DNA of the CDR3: TGTGCCAGCAGCGGACAGGACGGGAATGAGCAGTTCTTC. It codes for CASSGQDGNEQFF.

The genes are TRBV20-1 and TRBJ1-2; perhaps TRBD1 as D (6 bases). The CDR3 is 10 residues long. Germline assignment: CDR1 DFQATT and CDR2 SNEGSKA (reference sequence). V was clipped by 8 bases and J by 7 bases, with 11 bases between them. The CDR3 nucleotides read TGCAGTACCTACAGGGCTGGCTACACCTTC. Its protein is CSTYRAGYTF.

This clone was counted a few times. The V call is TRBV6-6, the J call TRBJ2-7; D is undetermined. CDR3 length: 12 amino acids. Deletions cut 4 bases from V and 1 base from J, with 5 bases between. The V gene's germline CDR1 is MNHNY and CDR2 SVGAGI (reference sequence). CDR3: CASSSLSYEQYF. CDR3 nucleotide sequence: TGTGCCAGCAGTTCCCTATCCTACGAGCAGTACTTC.

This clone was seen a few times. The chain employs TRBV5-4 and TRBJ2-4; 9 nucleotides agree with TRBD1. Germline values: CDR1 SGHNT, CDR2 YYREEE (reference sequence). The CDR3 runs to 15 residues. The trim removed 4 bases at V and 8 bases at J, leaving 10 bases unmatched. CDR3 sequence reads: CASSPWTGEQDIQYF. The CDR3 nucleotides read TGTGCCAGCAGCCCTTGGACAGGGGAACAGGACATTCAGTACTTC.

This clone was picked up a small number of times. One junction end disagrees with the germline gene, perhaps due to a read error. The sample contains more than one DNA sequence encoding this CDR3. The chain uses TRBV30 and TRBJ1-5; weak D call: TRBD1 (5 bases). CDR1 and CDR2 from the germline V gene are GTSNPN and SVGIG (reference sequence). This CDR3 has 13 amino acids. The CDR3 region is CAWSVRGNQPQHF. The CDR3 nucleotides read TGCGCCTGGAGTGTACGGGGGAATCAGCCCCAGCATTTT.

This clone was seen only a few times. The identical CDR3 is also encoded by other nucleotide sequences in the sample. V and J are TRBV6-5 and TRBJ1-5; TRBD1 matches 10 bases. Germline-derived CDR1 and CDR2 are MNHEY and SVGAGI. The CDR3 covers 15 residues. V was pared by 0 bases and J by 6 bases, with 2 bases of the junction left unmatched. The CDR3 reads CASSYSGTGVQPQHF. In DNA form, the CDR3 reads TGTGCCAGCAGTTACTCGGGGACAGGGGTTCAGCCCCAGCATTTT.

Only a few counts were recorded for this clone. The CDR3 DNA reads TGTGCCAGCGTTGATGGGAGAGGGTATGGCAATGAGCAGTTCTTC. Translation gives CASVDGRGYGNEQFF. The chain links TRBV2 to TRBJ2-1, with D possibly TRBD2 on 5 matching bases. Germline-derived CDR1 and CDR2 are SNHLY and FYNNEI. Trimming shortened V by 8 bases and J by 6 bases, and 20 bases separated the two germline ends. CDR3 length: 15 amino acids. Filled out from reference TRBV2 and TRBJ2-1, the complete variable domain reads EPEVTQTPSHQVTQMGQEVILRCVPISNHLYFYWYRQILGQKVEFLVSFYNNEISEKSEIFDDQFSVERPDGSNFTLKIRSTKLEDSAMYFCASVDGRGYGNEQFFGPGTRLTVL.